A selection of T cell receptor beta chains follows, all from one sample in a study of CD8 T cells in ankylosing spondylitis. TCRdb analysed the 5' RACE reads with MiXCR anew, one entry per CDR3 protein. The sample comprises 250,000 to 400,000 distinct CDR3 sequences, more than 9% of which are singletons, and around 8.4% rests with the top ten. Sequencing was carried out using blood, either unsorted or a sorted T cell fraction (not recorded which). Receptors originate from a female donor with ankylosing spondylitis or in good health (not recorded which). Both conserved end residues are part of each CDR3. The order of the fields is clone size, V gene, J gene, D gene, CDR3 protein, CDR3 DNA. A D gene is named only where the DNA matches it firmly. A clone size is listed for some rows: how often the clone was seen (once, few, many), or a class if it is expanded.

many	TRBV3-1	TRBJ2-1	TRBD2	CASSQDLAVQAEQFF	TGTGCCAGCAGCCAAGATCTAGCGGTCCAGGCGGAGCAGTTCTTC
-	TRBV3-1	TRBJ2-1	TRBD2	CASCLRGLAESSYNEQFF	TGTGCCAGCTGCCTAAGGGGACTAGCGGAGAGCTCCTACAATGAGCAGTTCTTC
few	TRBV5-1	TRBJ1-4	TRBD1	CASRDRATNEKLFF	TGCGCCAGCAGGGACAGGGCAACTAATGAAAAACTGTTTTTT
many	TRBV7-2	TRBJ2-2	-	CASSLDLITGELFF	TGTGCCAGCAGCTTGGACCTAATCACCGGGGAGCTGTTTTTT
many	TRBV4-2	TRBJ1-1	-	CASSQERYTEAFF	TGTGCCAGCAGCCAAGAGAGGTATACTGAAGCTTTCTTT
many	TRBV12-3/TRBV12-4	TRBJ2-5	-	CASSLSSIGETQYF	TGTGCCAGCAGTCTGTCTAGCATCGGCGAGACCCAGTACTTC
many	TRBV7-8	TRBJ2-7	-	CASSVNRVRVSEQYF	TGTGCCAGCAGCGTCAACAGGGTCCGAGTTAGCGAGCAGTACTTC
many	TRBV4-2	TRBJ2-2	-	CASSQGGEGGHTGELFF	TGTGCCAGCAGCCAAGGGGGAGAGGGGGGCCACACCGGGGAGCTGTTTTTT
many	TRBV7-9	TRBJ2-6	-	CASSVSETGANVLTF	TGTGCCAGCAGCGTAAGTGAAACTGGGGCCAACGTCCTGACTTTC
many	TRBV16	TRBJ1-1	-	CASSQSYGRAPNTEAFF	TGTGCCAGCAGCCAATCTTATGGCCGGGCCCCGAACACTGAAGCTTTCTTT
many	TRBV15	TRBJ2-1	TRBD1	CATSRDRAGYNEQFF	TGTGCCACCAGCAGGGACAGGGCAGGGTACAATGAGCAGTTCTTC
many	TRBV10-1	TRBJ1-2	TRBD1	CASSAAGGDGYTF	TGCGCCAGCAGTGCGGCAGGGGGCGATGGCTACACCTTC
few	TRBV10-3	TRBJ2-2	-	CAIIKENTGELFF	TGTGCCATCATTAAGGAGAACACCGGGGAGCTGTTTTTT
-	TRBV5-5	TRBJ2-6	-	CASSRTGIGANVLTF	TGTGCCAGCAGCCGAACAGGGATCGGGGCCAACGTCCTGACTTTC
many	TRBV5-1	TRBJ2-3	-	CASSLGLGTSTDTQYF	TGCGCCAGCAGCTTGGGGTTGGGAACTAGCACAGATACGCAGTATTTT
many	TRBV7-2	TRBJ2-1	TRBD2	CASSLTSGVYNEQFF	TGTGCCAGCAGCTTAACTAGCGGAGTATACAATGAGCAGTTCTTC
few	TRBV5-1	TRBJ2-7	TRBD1	CASTRTGGYEQYF	TGCGCCAGTACAAGGACAGGGGGCTACGAGCAGTACTTC
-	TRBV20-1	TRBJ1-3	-	CSARTAPGNTIYF	TGCAGTGCTAGAACAGCCCCTGGAAACACCATATATTTT
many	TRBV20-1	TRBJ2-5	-	CSAGTPGETQYF	TGCAGTGCTGGGACCCCGGGGGAGACCCAGTACTTC
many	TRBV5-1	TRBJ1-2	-	CASSLAENYGYTF	TGCGCCAGCAGCTTGGCAGAGAACTATGGCTACACCTTC
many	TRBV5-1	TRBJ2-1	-	CASSLGDGLYNEQFF	TGCGCCAGCAGCTTGGGGGACGGTCTATACAATGAGCAGTTCTTC
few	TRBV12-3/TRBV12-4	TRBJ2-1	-	CASSSAGSYNEQFF	TGTGCCAGCAGTTCGGCGGGATCCTACAATGAGCAGTTCTTC